This T cell receptor (beta chain) was captured by sequencing in a study of T cells in Graves' hyperthyroidism and ophthalmopathy. Findings and caveats of the study: Most clonotypes that expanded in the thyroid above 0.001 also showed up in blood. Using 13 V-J features, a model discriminated ophthalmopathy from stable hyperthyroidism.

TCR beta CDR3 regions were amplified from RNA transcripts. The HTBI set primed first-round TCR CDR3 RT-PCR. TCRdb processed the multiplex PCR reads anew with MiXCR; each CDR3 protein has one entry. The sample includes approximately 220,000 distinct CDR3 sequences, around 18% of them seen just once. Exclusion criteria comprised uncontrolled infection, other autoimmune disease, pregnancy or lactation. This clonotype showed up just a few times. Antigen: not known. V dropped 0 bases and J dropped 10 bases, with 7 bases sitting between them. Looked up from germline, CDR1 is ENHRY and CDR2 is SYGVKD. The CDR3 loop spans 12 amino acids.

Sequenced: blood. V gene TRBV10-3 combines with J gene TRBJ2-1; D gene uncertain. The origin of this receptor is a man in his forties with Graves' hyperthyroidism. CDR3 amino acids: CAISESTPEQFF. In DNA form, the CDR3 reads TGTGCCATCAGTGAGTCGACGCCAGAGCAGTTCTTC.